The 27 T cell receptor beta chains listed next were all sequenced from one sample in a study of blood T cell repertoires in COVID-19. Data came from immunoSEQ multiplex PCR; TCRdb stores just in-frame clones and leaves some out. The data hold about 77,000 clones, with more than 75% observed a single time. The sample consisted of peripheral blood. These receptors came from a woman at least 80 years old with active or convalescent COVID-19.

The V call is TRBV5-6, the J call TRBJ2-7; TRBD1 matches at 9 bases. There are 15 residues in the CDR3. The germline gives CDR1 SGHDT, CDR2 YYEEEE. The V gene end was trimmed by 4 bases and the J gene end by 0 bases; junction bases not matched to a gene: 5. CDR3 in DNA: TGTGCCAGCAGCCGGAGGGACAGGGACTCCTACGAGCAGTACTTC. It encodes CASSRRDRDSYEQYF.

The CDR3 spells CAISESRGTGFYEQYF. In DNA, the CDR3 is TGTGCCATCAGTGAGTCGAGGGGGACAGGGTTCTACGAGCAGTACTTC. The V call is TRBV10-3, the J call TRBJ2-7, with 9 nucleotides matching TRBD1. Germline V lookup: CDR1 ENHRY, CDR2 SYGVKD. The CDR3 covers 16 residues. V gave up 0 bases and J gave up 3 bases; unmatched junction bases: 6.

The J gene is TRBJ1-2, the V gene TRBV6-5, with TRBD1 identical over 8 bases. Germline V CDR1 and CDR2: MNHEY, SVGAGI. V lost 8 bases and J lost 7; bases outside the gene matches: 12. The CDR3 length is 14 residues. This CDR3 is CASRKTGVSSGYTF. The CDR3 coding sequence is TGTGCCAGCCGCAAGACAGGGGTCTCGTCTGGCTACACCTTC.

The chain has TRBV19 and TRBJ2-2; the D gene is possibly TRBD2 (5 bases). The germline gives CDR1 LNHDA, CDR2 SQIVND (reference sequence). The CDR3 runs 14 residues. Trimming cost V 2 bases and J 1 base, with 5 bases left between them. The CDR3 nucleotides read TGTGCCAGTAGTATACGGGGGAACACCGGGGAGCTGTTTTTT. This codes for CASSIRGNTGELFF.

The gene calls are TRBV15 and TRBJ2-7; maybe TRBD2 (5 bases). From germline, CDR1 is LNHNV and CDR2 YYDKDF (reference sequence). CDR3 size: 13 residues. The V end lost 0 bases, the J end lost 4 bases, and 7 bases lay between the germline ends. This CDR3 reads CATSRDQRYEQYF. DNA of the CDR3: TGTGCCACCAGCAGAGATCAGCGGTACGAGCAGTACTTC.

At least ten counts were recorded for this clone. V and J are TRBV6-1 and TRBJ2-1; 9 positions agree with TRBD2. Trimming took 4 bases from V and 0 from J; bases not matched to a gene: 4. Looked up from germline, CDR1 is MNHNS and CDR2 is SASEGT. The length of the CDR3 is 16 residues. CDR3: CASSVDSGGSYNEQFF. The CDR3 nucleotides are TGTGCCAGCAGTGTGGATAGCGGGGGCTCCTACAATGAGCAGTTCTTC.

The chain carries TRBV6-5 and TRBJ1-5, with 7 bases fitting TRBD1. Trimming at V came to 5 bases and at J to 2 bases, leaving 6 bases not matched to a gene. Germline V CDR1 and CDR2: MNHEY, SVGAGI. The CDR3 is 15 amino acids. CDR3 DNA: TGTGCCAGCAGTACAGACAGGGTTGGCAATCAGCCCCAGCATTTT. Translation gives CASSTDRVGNQPQHF.

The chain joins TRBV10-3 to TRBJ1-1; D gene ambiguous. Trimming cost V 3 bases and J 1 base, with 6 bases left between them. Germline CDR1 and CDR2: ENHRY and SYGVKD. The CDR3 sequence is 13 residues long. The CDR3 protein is CAISELRNTEAFF. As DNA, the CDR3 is TGTGCCATCAGTGAACTTAGGAACACTGAAGCTTTCTTT.

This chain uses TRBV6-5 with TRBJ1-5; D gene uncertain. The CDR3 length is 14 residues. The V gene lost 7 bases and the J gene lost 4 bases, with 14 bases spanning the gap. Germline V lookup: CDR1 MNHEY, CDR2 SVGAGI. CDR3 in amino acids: CASNPGRANQPQHF. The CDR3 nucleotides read TGTGCCAGCAACCCTGGGAGGGCTAATCAGCCCCAGCATTTT.

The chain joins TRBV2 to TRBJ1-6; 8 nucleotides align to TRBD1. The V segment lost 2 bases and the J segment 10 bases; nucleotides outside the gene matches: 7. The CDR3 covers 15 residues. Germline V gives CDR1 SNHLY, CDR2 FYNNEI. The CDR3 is CASSEWQGAQSPLHF. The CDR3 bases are TGTGCCAGCAGTGAATGGCAGGGGGCCCAATCACCCCTCCACTTT.

The CDR3 coding sequence is TGTGCCAGCAGCCGACGAAGACAGGGGGCGAACACAATCACCACAGATACGCAGTATTTT. Protein sequence: CASSRRRQGANTITTDTQYF. This chain links TRBV4-2 with TRBJ2-3; 10 bases are shared with TRBD1. The V gene end was trimmed by 4 bases and the J gene end by 2 bases; junction bases not matched to a gene: 18. From germline, CDR1 is LGHNA and CDR2 YNFKEQ. CDR3 length: 20 residues.

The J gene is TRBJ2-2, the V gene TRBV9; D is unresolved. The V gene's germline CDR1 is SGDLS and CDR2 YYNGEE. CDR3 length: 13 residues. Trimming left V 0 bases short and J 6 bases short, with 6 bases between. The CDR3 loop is CASSVGAPGELFF. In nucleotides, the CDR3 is TGTGCCAGCAGCGTAGGAGCGCCCGGGGAGCTGTTTTTT. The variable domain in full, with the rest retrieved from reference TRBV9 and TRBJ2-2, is DSGVTQTPKHLITATGQRVTLRCSPRSGDLSVYWYQQSLDQGLQFLIQYYNGEERAKGNILERFSAQQFPDLHSELNLSSLELGDSALYFCASSVGAPGELFFGEGSRLTVL.

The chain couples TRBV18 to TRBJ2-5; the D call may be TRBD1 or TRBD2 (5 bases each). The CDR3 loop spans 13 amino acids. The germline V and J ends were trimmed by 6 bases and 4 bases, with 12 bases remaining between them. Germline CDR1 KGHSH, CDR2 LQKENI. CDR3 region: CASSPGSRETQYF. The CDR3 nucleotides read TGTGCCAGCTCTCCAGGGAGTCGAGAGACCCAGTACTTC.

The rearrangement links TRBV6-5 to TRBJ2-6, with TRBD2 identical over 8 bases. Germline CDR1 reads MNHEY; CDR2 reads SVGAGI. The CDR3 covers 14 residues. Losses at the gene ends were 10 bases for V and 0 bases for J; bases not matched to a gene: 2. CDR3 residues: CATREGSGANVLTF. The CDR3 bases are TGTGCCACCCGGGAGGGCTCTGGGGCCAACGTCCTGACTTTC.

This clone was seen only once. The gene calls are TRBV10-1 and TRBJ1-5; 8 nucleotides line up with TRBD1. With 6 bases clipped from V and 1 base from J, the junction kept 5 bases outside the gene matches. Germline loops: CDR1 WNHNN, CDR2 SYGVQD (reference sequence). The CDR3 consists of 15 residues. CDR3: CASRGGQGSNQPQHF. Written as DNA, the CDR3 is TGCGCCAGCAGGGGCGGACAGGGCAGCAATCAGCCCCAGCATTTT.

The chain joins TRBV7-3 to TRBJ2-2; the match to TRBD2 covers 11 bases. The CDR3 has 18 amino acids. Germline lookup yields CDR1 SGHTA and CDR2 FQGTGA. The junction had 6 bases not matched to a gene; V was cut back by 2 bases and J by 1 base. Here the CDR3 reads CASSLAPLAGVNTGELFF. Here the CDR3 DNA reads TGTGCCAGCAGCTTAGCCCCACTAGCGGGGGTGAACACCGGGGAGCTGTTTTTT.

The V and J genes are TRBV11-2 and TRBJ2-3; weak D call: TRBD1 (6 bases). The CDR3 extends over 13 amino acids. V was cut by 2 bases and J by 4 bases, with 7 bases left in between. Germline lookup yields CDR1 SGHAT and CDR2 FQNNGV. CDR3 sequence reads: CASSLYRADTQYF. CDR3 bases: TGTGCCAGCAGCTTATACAGGGCAGATACGCAGTATTTT. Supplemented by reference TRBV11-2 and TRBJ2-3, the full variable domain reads EAGVAQSPRYKIIEKRQSVAFWCNPISGHATLYWYQQILGQGPKLLIQFQNNGVVDDSQLPKDRFSAERLKGVDSTLKIQPAKLEDSAVYLCASSLYRADTQYFGPGTRLTVL.

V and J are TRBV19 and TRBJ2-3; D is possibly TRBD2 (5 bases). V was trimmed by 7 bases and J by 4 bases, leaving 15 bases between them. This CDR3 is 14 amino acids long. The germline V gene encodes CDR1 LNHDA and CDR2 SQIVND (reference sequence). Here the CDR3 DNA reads TGTGCCAGTAACGTCGGGGTCTGGGCAGATACGCAGTATTTT. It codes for CASNVGVWADTQYF.

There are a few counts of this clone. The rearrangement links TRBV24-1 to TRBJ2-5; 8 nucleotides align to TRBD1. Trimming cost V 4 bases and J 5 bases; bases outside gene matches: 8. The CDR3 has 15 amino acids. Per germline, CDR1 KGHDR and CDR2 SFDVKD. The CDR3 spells CATSDVDRGDETQYF. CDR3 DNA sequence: TGTGCCACCAGTGACGTCGACAGGGGAGATGAGACCCAGTACTTC.

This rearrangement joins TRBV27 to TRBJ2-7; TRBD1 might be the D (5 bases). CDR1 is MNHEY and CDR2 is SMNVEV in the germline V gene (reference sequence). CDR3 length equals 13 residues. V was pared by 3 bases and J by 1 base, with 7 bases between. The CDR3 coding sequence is TGTGCCAGCAGTTTGACAGATTCCTACGAGCAGTACTTC. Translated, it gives CASSLTDSYEQYF.

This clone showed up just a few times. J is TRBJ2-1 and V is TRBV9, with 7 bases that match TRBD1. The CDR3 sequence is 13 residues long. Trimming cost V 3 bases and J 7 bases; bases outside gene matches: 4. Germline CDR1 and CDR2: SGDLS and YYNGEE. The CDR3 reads CASSEGAGNEQFF. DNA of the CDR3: TGTGCCAGCAGCGAGGGGGCAGGGAATGAGCAGTTCTTC.

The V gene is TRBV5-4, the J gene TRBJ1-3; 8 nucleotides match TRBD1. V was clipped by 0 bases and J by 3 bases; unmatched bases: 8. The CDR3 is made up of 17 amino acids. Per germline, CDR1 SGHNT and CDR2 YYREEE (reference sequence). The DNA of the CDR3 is TGTGCCAGCAGCTTGGGAGATAGACAGGGGAATGGAAACACCATATATTTT. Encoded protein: CASSLGDRQGNGNTIYF.

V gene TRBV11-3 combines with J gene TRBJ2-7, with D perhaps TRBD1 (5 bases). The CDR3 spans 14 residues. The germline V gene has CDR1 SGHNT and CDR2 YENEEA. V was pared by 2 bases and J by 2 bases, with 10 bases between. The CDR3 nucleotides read TGTGCCAGCAGCTTAAGTACAGGTGCCTACGAGCAGTACTTC. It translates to CASSLSTGAYEQYF.

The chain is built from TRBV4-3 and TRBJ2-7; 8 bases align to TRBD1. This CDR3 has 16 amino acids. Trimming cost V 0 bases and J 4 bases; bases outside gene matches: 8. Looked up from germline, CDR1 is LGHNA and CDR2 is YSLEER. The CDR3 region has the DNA TGCGCCAGCAGCCAAGATCAGGGGGCAGCACAATACGAGCAGTACTTC. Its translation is CASSQDQGAAQYEQYF.

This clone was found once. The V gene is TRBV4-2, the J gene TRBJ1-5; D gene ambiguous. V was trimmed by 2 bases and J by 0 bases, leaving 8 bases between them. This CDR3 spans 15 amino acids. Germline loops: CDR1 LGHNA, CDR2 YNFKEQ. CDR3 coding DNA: TGTGCCAGCAGCCAACAACGAGCTAGCAATCAGCCCCAGCATTTT. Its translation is CASSQQRASNQPQHF.

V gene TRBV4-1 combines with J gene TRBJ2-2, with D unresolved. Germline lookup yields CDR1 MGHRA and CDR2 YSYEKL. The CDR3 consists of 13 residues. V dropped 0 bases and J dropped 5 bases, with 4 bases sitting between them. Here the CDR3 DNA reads TGCGCCAGCAGCCAAGATAAAACCGGGGAGCTGTTTTTT. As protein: CASSQDKTGELFF.

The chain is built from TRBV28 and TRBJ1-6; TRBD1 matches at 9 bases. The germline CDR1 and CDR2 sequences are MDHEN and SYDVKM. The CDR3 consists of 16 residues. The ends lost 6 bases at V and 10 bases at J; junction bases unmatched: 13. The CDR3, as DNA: TGTGCCAGCAGCCCCTTCGCCGGGACAGGGTACTCACCCCTCCACTTT. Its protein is CASSPFAGTGYSPLHF.